This is a list of T cell receptor beta chains from one sample in a study of regulatory T cells in long-lasting Graves disease. TCRdb redid the calling of the multiplex PCR reads with MiXCR, one entry per CDR3 protein. The data contain a few hundred thousand distinct CDR3 sequences, less than 30% of them seen just once; the ten biggest clones take up less than 30%. Material: peripheral blood mononuclear cells (PBMCs), obtained when the disease was refractory, from a patient treated with antithyroid drugs. These receptors came from a woman aged 40 to 50 with Graves disease. CDR3s include the opening cysteine and the closing phenylalanine or tryptophan. Each record gives: V gene, clone size, CDR3 length, CDR3 protein. Expanded clones get a size class; other rows say once, few or many, or leave the size out.

TRBV7-9	NA	15	CASSQGTDSNQPQHF
TRBV27	NA	14	CASSLRKSTDTQYF
TRBV20-1	many	12	CSASLGGYEQYF
TRBV6-1	many	13	CASSTRGATEAFF
TRBV3-1	many	14	CASSQDGGVAEAFF
TRBV7-3	few	16	CASSPSGPPLTGELFF
TRBV3-1	NA	14	CASSQVGSNSPLHF
TRBV15	many	16	CATSRDLGGGEETQYF
TRBV6-5	many	14	CASSYSTGHQPQHF
TRBV18	NA	13	CASRDRGTYGYTF
TRBV28	NA	12	CASSFTANEQFF
TRBV28	NA	13	CASCSGLGEKLFF
TRBV6-1	few	14	CASSQDRVYQPQHF
TRBV28	few	14	CASSPNSRWNEQFF
TRBV6-1	NA	15	CASSVDLILAYGYTF
TRBV5-1	NA	16	CASSSGQAPANEKLFF
TRBV2	many	13	CASRDRGLYEQYF
TRBV7-9	once	15	CASSSFSGNKNIQYF
TRBV3-1	NA	12	CASSQTVDEQYF
TRBV29-1	NA	16	CSVPPSPAGRFTEAFF
TRBV28	many	15	CASSPSGRGWYGYTF
TRBV7-2	many	13	CASSLQADQPQHF
TRBV12-3/TRBV12-4	NA	15	CASSFATGDNQPQHF
TRBV6-1	few	15	CASSVDPSVHNEQFF
TRBV28	many	16	CASSSILGLSNQPQHF
TRBV2	few	16	CATWGLAGEFTDTQYF
TRBV5-6	few	14	CASSFRATGEKLFF
TRBV11-2	few	17	CASSPIWEFLSTGELFF
TRBV27	few	14	CASSRQGTGQPQHF
TRBV3-1	once	13	CASSFDRAPEAFF
TRBV5-1	NA	15	CASSLAGGNAYEQYF
TRBV11-2	NA	15	CASSLPIGDKETQYF
TRBV10-3	few	12	CAIGGAPGELFF
TRBV5-6	few	14	CASSLAHPPGELFF
TRBV10-3	many	12	CATGRGDGEAFF
TRBV12-3/TRBV12-4	NA	18	CASSLLQGMGQGSYEQYF
TRBV20-1	few	16	CSASRSYSSYNSPLHF
TRBV7-9	NA	12	CASSHTGGEQYF
TRBV7-3	NA	14	CASSPRSSYNEQFF
TRBV4-1	few	14	CASSQEPGQDEQYF
TRBV29-1	many	13	CSVEGRRSYEQYF
TRBV9	NA	13	CASSVDSGNEQYF